A single sample gave rise to the 17 T cell receptor beta chains below, sequenced in a study of technical replicates of blood from a few donors (dated by TCRdb to about 2017). The library came from the immunoSEQ multiplex PCR assay. TCRdb's version of the immuneACCESS table is confined to in-frame rearrangements and falls short of the full clone set. An unresolved V gene accounts for under half of the shortfall where checked; the remainder is of unknown origin. This sample lists about 66,000 clones; roughly 88% were detected once. The leading ten clones occupy under 6% of the sample. Sequencing used PBMCs. These receptors were collected from a human donor in good health. Some clones in this sample may be carry-over from other donors' samples.

This chain joins TRBV6-5 and TRBJ1-2, with a tentative D call TRBD1 (5 bases). CDR1 and CDR2 (germline): MNHEY, SVGAGI. Trimming cost V 6 bases and J 2 bases, with 16 bases left between them. The CDR3 is made up of 15 amino acids. This CDR3 reads CASSRGAAPNYGYTF. CDR3 DNA sequence: TGTGCCAGCAGCCGTGGGGCAGCTCCAAACTATGGCTACACCTTC.

V gene TRBV27 combines with J gene TRBJ2-7; D is perhaps TRBD2 (7 bases). The V gene lost 2 bases and the J gene lost 3 bases, with 14 bases spanning the gap. There are 15 residues in the CDR3. Germline lookup yields CDR1 MNHEY and CDR2 SMNVEV (reference sequence). CDR3 loop: CASSLVGGAFYEQYF. The CDR3 region has the DNA TGTGCCAGCAGTTTAGTTGGGGGGGCTTTCTACGAGCAGTACTTC.

The rearrangement links TRBV6-1 to TRBJ1-5; no firm D call. The V gene lost 2 bases and the J gene lost 0 bases, with 14 bases spanning the gap. Germline V gene data show CDR1 as MNHNS and CDR2 as SASEGT. This CDR3 is built from 17 residues. The CDR3 protein is CASSESSGSYSNQPQHF. CDR3 DNA: TGTGCCAGCAGTGAATCCTCCGGGTCTTATAGCAATCAGCCCCAGCATTTT.

The CDR3 here is CASSPRGQGRHTIYF. CDR3 nucleotides: TGTGCCAGCAGTCCTAGAGGACAGGGGAGACACACCATATATTTT. The chain combines TRBV27 with TRBJ1-3, with TRBD1 identical over 9 bases. The CDR3 length is 15 residues. CDR1 and CDR2 from the germline V gene are MNHEY and SMNVEV (reference sequence). V gave up 5 bases and J gave up 8 bases; unmatched junction bases: 10.

The chain employs TRBV11-2 and TRBJ2-1; TRBD1 matches 10 bases. This CDR3 spans 14 amino acids. J was trimmed by 6 bases and V by 8 bases; bases with no gene match: 7. CDR1 and CDR2 (germline): SGHAT, FQNNGV. CDR3 in amino acids: CASGDRGLPNEQFF. CDR3 bases: TGTGCCAGCGGGGACAGGGGACTTCCCAATGAGCAGTTCTTC.

The chain links TRBV9 to TRBJ2-1, with 9 positions matching TRBD2. Germline assignment: CDR1 SGDLS and CDR2 YYNGEE. The CDR3 extends over 16 amino acids. V lost 6 bases to trimming and J lost 9 bases; unmatched junction nucleotides: 16. In nucleotides, the CDR3 is TGTGCCAGCAACCCCGCGGGAGGGGGCCTCCGGGGTGAGCAGTTCTTC. This gives the protein CASNPAGGGLRGEQFF.

The V gene is TRBV5-6, the J gene TRBJ2-7, with TRBD2 matching 9 bases. Germline V gives CDR1 SGHDT, CDR2 YYEEEE. The CDR3 consists of 14 residues. V shed 4 bases and J 7 bases; nucleotides not matched to a gene: 9. CDR3 sequence: CASSHRVLAGEQYF. DNA of the CDR3: TGTGCCAGCAGCCACAGGGTTCTAGCGGGGGAGCAGTACTTC.

V usage is TRBV2 and J usage is TRBJ1-1, with D unresolved. This CDR3 has 13 amino acids. The germline V and J ends were trimmed by 4 bases and 0 bases, with 6 bases remaining between them. Germline V gene lookup returns CDR1 SNHLY and CDR2 FYNNEI. The CDR3 sequence is CASSVGVNTEAFF. The CDR3 bases are TGTGCCAGCAGTGTCGGGGTGAACACTGAAGCTTTCTTT.

This chain links TRBV2 with TRBJ1-6; tentative D call: TRBD1 (5 bases). The CDR3 length is 14 residues. Between the trimmed V and J ends, which lost 4 bases and 7 bases, there was a span of 11 bases. Germline CDR1 and CDR2: SNHLY and FYNNEI. The CDR3 nucleotides read TGTGCCAGCAGTGTGAACAGGCAGAATTCACCCCTCCACTTT. Translated, it gives CASSVNRQNSPLHF.

This rearrangement joins TRBV7-2 to TRBJ2-7, with TRBD2 matching 9 bases. The V and J ends lost 3 bases and 0 bases, in that order; junction bases with no gene match: 3. The CDR3 extends over 15 amino acids. From germline, CDR1 is SGHTA and CDR2 FQGNSA. The CDR3 is CASSFIAGDSYEQYF. The DNA for the CDR3 is TGTGCCAGCAGCTTCATAGCGGGAGACTCCTACGAGCAGTACTTC.

The chain uses TRBV5-5 and TRBJ2-3, with 11 bases lining up with TRBD1. CDR3 length: 16 amino acids. V dropped 5 bases and J dropped 6; count of bases not matched to a gene: 11. Germline CDR1 reads SGHKS; CDR2 reads YYEKEE (reference sequence). The CDR3 bases are TGTGCCAGCAGGCCAACCGGGACAGGGGGTTTCGATACGCAGTATTTT. Protein product: CASRPTGTGGFDTQYF.

This clone has just one count. V usage is TRBV10-3 and J usage is TRBJ2-5, with 8 bases matching TRBD2. Germline CDR1 ENHRY, CDR2 SYGVKD. The ends lost 4 bases at V and 2 bases at J; junction bases unmatched: 6. This CDR3 has 15 residues. The CDR3, as DNA: TGTGCCATCAGTGGGGTAGCGGGGTCGCAAGAGACCCAGTACTTC. This gives the protein CAISGVAGSQETQYF.

The DNA for the CDR3 is TGTGCCAGCAGCCGCGAAACTCGTCGGGTGAGGAATGAGCAGTTCTTC. Protein sequence: CASSRETRRVRNEQFF. The V gene is TRBV7-2, the J gene TRBJ2-1; D remains ambiguous. The CDR3 length is 16 residues. V was pared by 5 bases and J by 7 bases, with 21 bases between. Germline CDR1 SGHTA, CDR2 FQGNSA.

A single count supports this clone. The chain links TRBV19 to TRBJ2-3; D might be TRBD2 (6 bases). V was cut by 3 bases and J by 6 bases, with 16 bases left in between. CDR1 and CDR2 (germline): LNHDA, SQIVND (reference sequence). This CDR3 contains 15 residues. This chain's CDR3 is CASSMSSGTWDTQYF. As DNA, the CDR3 is TGTGCCAGTAGTATGAGTAGCGGTACGTGGGATACGCAGTATTTT.

The chain joins TRBV29-1 to TRBJ2-7, with 7 bases aligning to TRBD1. This CDR3 comprises 13 residues. CDR1 SQVTM and CDR2 ANQGSEA come from the germline V gene. The V gene end was trimmed by 4 bases and the J gene end by 2 bases; junction bases not matched to a gene: 5. The DNA of the CDR3 is TGCAGCGTTGGACAAGGGACAGCCTACGAGCAGTACTTC. This encodes CSVGQGTAYEQYF.

V and J are TRBV9 and TRBJ2-7, with 8 bases lining up with TRBD1. The junction had 7 bases not matched to a gene; V was cut back by 0 bases and J by 8 bases. The CDR3 runs 14 residues. The germline CDR1 and CDR2 sequences are SGDLS and YYNGEE. CDR3 loop: CASSVVPQGAKQYF. CDR3 DNA sequence: TGTGCCAGCAGCGTAGTCCCGCAGGGGGCAAAGCAGTACTTC.

This clone has a single count. This chain joins TRBV5-8 and TRBJ2-3; D is possibly TRBD2 (6 bases). Looked up from germline, CDR1 is SGHTS and CDR2 is YDEGEE. The CDR3 is 16 amino acids. The V gene lost 4 bases and the J gene lost 0 bases, with 15 bases spanning the gap. The DNA for the CDR3 is TGTGCCAGCAGCCTCGGCCCTCTAGCGAGCACAGATACGCAGTATTTT. Its protein product is CASSLGPLASTDTQYF.